This is a list of T cell receptor beta chains from one sample in a study of blood T cell repertoires in COVID-19. Some clones are missing from TCRdb's copy, which holds only in-frame ones; the method was immunoSEQ multiplex PCR. The sample lists under 250,000 clones, roughly 80% seen once, with about 4.2% in the top ten. Sequenced material: peripheral blood. These receptors originate from a man aged 50-59 years with active or convalescent COVID-19. Both conserved end residues are trimmed from each CDR3. The order of the fields is J gene, V gene, D gene, CDR3 protein. A D gene is named only where the DNA matches it firmly.

j_gene: TRBJ1-5
v_gene: TRBV4-2
d_gene: TRBD1
CDR3aa: ASSPTGTNQPQH

j_gene: TRBJ2-5
v_gene: TRBV7-2
d_gene: TRBD2
CDR3aa: ASSPAGGGARFLRY

j_gene: TRBJ1-6
v_gene: TRBV7-9
d_gene: -
CDR3aa: ASSLGREVGPLH

j_gene: TRBJ2-7
v_gene: TRBV28
d_gene: -
CDR3aa: ASSRQVSLRDEQY

j_gene: TRBJ1-1
v_gene: TRBV7-9
d_gene: TRBD1
CDR3aa: ASSWDRPNTEAF

j_gene: TRBJ1-6
v_gene: TRBV6-5
d_gene: -
CDR3aa: ASSPGRGNSPLH

j_gene: TRBJ1-1
v_gene: TRBV7-8
d_gene: -
CDR3aa: ASSLDGGATEAF

j_gene: TRBJ2-3
v_gene: TRBV3-1/TRBV3-2
d_gene: TRBD2
CDR3aa: ASSQGASGGKDTQY

j_gene: TRBJ2-2
v_gene: TRBV2
d_gene: TRBD2
CDR3aa: ASRDSGTTNTGELF

j_gene: TRBJ2-1
v_gene: TRBV6-1
d_gene: -
CDR3aa: ASYSGGHPFNEQF

j_gene: TRBJ1-1
v_gene: TRBV5-1
d_gene: -
CDR3aa: ASSLVFSGTEAF

j_gene: TRBJ2-7
v_gene: TRBV11-2
d_gene: TRBD2
CDR3aa: ASSYGTRFGEQY

j_gene: TRBJ1-5
v_gene: TRBV7-9
d_gene: -
CDR3aa: ASSLTSNQPQH

j_gene: TRBJ2-7
v_gene: TRBV18
d_gene: TRBD1
CDR3aa: ASSSTGGNEQY

j_gene: TRBJ1-3
v_gene: TRBV10-3
d_gene: TRBD1
CDR3aa: AISELTGVTGNTIY

j_gene: TRBJ2-7
v_gene: TRBV6-2/TRBV6-3
d_gene: -
CDR3aa: ASSRSEHYEQY

j_gene: TRBJ2-3
v_gene: TRBV2
d_gene: -
CDR3aa: ASRGAGGPGDTQY

j_gene: TRBJ2-6
v_gene: TRBV10-3
d_gene: TRBD1
CDR3aa: ATGTGGAGANVLT

j_gene: TRBJ2-7
v_gene: TRBV9
d_gene: -
CDR3aa: ASSVVSGNEQY

j_gene: TRBJ2-7
v_gene: TRBV6-5
d_gene: -
CDR3aa: ASGLRSYEQY

j_gene: TRBJ1-2
v_gene: TRBV7-2
d_gene: -
CDR3aa: ASSLGPTNYGYT

j_gene: TRBJ2-2
v_gene: TRBV28
d_gene: TRBD2
CDR3aa: ASSRSGGASGELF

j_gene: TRBJ2-7
v_gene: TRBV4-2
d_gene: -
CDR3aa: ASSQDLAGRTYEQY

j_gene: TRBJ2-3
v_gene: TRBV9
d_gene: TRBD2
CDR3aa: ASSVAKELAGVSSTDTQY

j_gene: TRBJ2-7
v_gene: TRBV21-1
d_gene: -
CDR3aa: ASSKASGTGSYEQY

j_gene: TRBJ2-3
v_gene: TRBV25-1
d_gene: -
CDR3aa: ASTPQDGLRNTQY

j_gene: TRBJ2-3
v_gene: TRBV2
d_gene: -
CDR3aa: ASSDDDTTDTQY

j_gene: TRBJ2-7
v_gene: TRBV30
d_gene: -
CDR3aa: AWSGTEGGEQY

j_gene: TRBJ1-1
v_gene: TRBV6-2/TRBV6-3
d_gene: TRBD1
CDR3aa: ASSYPDRVVAF

j_gene: TRBJ1-1
v_gene: TRBV18
d_gene: -
CDR3aa: ASSPRPLGMPNTEAF

j_gene: TRBJ1-6
v_gene: TRBV30
d_gene: -
CDR3aa: AWSVWREVRGNSPLH

j_gene: TRBJ1-1
v_gene: TRBV5-6
d_gene: TRBD1
CDR3aa: ASSLGQGGAF

j_gene: TRBJ2-2
v_gene: TRBV5-5
d_gene: -
CDR3aa: ASSLLLPSDGELF

j_gene: TRBJ2-6
v_gene: TRBV5-4
d_gene: -
CDR3aa: ASSLAWSSGANVLT

j_gene: TRBJ2-7
v_gene: TRBV7-6
d_gene: -
CDR3aa: ASSLVRDPGGEQY

j_gene: TRBJ2-1
v_gene: TRBV5-1
d_gene: TRBD2
CDR3aa: ASSVLAGSYNEQF

j_gene: TRBJ1-6
v_gene: TRBV30
d_gene: -
CDR3aa: AWSTWANSPLH

j_gene: TRBJ1-6
v_gene: TRBV30
d_gene: -
CDR3aa: AWGPPLH

j_gene: TRBJ1-2
v_gene: TRBV6-5
d_gene: TRBD1
CDR3aa: ASKQGVYGYT

j_gene: TRBJ1-1
v_gene: TRBV7-3
d_gene: -
CDR3aa: ASSSQGNTEAF

j_gene: TRBJ1-6
v_gene: TRBV5-1
d_gene: -
CDR3aa: ASSSPGGNSPLH

j_gene: TRBJ1-6
v_gene: TRBV2
d_gene: -
CDR3aa: ASNRAGVSYNSPLH

j_gene: TRBJ2-7
v_gene: TRBV9
d_gene: -
CDR3aa: ASSVEEWPYEQY

j_gene: TRBJ2-7
v_gene: TRBV6-1
d_gene: -
CDR3aa: ASSEAPPGPYEQY